The 22 T cell receptor beta chains below all came from one sample that was sequenced in a study of blood T cell repertoires in COVID-19. The protocol was immunoSEQ multiplex PCR, while the TCRdb copy is restricted to in-frame clones and leaves out a portion. There are approximately 440,000 clones in the sample; less than 95% occur only once, and about 0.63% lies in the top ten. Sequencing was carried out using PBMCs or T cells enriched from blood (not recorded which). The origin of the receptors is a man aged 18 to 29 who had recovered from COVID-19.

The J gene is TRBJ2-5, the V gene TRBV10-1; perhaps TRBD2 as D (6 bases). Germline V gene data show CDR1 as WNHNN and CDR2 as SYGVQD (reference sequence). This CDR3 contains 14 residues. With 2 bases removed from V and 5 bases from J, the gap between germline ends came to 12 bases. In DNA form, the CDR3 reads TGCGCCAGCAGTGAGACCGGGGCGGGGGAGACCCAGTACTTC. Translating it yields CASSETGAGETQYF.

The chain joins TRBV9 to TRBJ1-2; D is undetermined. The CDR3 has 15 amino acids. V was shortened by 0 bases and J by 4 bases, with 13 bases between the two germline ends. The germline V gene has CDR1 SGDLS and CDR2 YYNGEE. CDR3 in amino acids: CASSVEEGRTYGYTF. As DNA, the CDR3 is TGTGCCAGCAGCGTAGAAGAGGGCAGAACCTATGGCTACACCTTC.

The V call is TRBV5-6, the J call TRBJ1-4; 10 bases map to TRBD1. The CDR3 has 15 amino acids. Losses at the gene ends were 4 bases for V and 7 bases for J; bases not matched to a gene: 7. Germline V CDR1 and CDR2: SGHDT, YYEEEE. The CDR3 protein is CASSQTGGESEKLFF. The CDR3 nucleotides are TGTGCCAGCAGCCAGACAGGGGGCGAGAGTGAAAAACTGTTTTTT.

This rearrangement joins TRBV10-1 to TRBJ2-3; maybe TRBD1 (6 bases). This CDR3 is built from 13 residues. Trimming cost V 4 bases and J 3 bases, with 8 bases left between them. Germline values: CDR1 WNHNN, CDR2 SYGVQD (reference sequence). This CDR3 is CASSGGQTDTQYF. In DNA form, the CDR3 reads TGCGCCAGCAGTGGGGGACAAACAGATACGCAGTATTTT.

The gene calls are TRBV7-9 and TRBJ1-5; the D is unclear. CDR3 size: 13 residues. Germline-derived CDR1 and CDR2 are SEHNR and FQNEAQ (reference sequence). V dropped 3 bases and J dropped 5 bases, with 8 bases sitting between them. The CDR3 DNA is TGTGCCAGCAGCTTCACGGCGGATCAGCCCCAGCATTTT. Its protein product is CASSFTADQPQHF.

CDR3 amino acids: CASSPGQGVNPQHF. The DNA of the CDR3 is TGCGCCAGCAGCCCTGGACAGGGTGTTAATCCCCAGCATTTT. The V call is TRBV5-1, the J call TRBJ1-5; 8 nucleotides align to TRBD1. Germline V gene sequence: CDR1 SGHRS, CDR2 YFSETQ. Losses at the gene ends were 4 bases for V and 10 bases for J; bases not matched to a gene: 10. The CDR3 is made up of 14 amino acids.

This chain links TRBV2 with TRBJ2-2, with 9 nucleotides matching TRBD2. The ends lost 6 bases at V and 6 bases at J; junction bases unmatched: 8. The CDR3 extends over 15 amino acids. Germline CDR1 SNHLY, CDR2 FYNNEI. CDR3 bases: TGTGCCAGCAGGCCCGGGACTAGCTTGTCCGGGGAGCTGTTTTTT. Its translation: CASRPGTSLSGELFF. Together with reference TRBV2 and TRBJ2-2, the CDR3 gives the full variable domain: EPEVTQTPSHQVTQMGQEVILRCVPISNHLYFYWYRQILGQKVEFLVSFYNNEISEKSEIFDDQFSVERPDGSNFTLKIRSTKLEDSAMYFCASRPGTSLSGELFFGEGSRLTVL.

This clone occurred a few times. J is TRBJ2-2 and V is TRBV10-1, with D unclear. V was trimmed by 5 bases and J by 5 bases, leaving 9 bases between them. The CDR3 has 13 residues. Germline V lookup: CDR1 WNHNN, CDR2 SYGVQD (reference sequence). CDR3 residues: CASSKKETGELFF. Here the CDR3 DNA reads TGCGCCAGCAGTAAGAAAGAGACCGGGGAGCTGTTTTTT.

J is TRBJ1-1 and V is TRBV30; D gene unclear. The length of the CDR3 is 14 residues. CDR1 GTSNPN and CDR2 SVGIG come from the germline V gene (reference sequence). V lost 7 bases and J lost 4, with 19 bases in between. CDR3 nucleotide sequence: TGTGCCTTGCCATCGGGTTCCCGCGGCACTGAAGCTTTCTTT. Protein: CALPSGSRGTEAFF.

This clone was observed once. V is TRBV7-9 and J is TRBJ1-1, with TRBD1 matching over 7 bases. Germline CDR1 SEHNR, CDR2 FQNEAQ (reference sequence). V lost 3 bases and J lost 3; bases outside the gene matches: 10. CDR3 length: 16 amino acids. DNA of the CDR3: TGTGCCAGCAGCTTGTACAGGGGAACGGGGGACACTGAAGCTTTCTTT. It is translated as CASSLYRGTGDTEAFF.

This clone appeared a single time. The gene calls are TRBV27 and TRBJ1-6; TRBD1 is a possible D gene (5 bases). The V gene lost 1 base and the J gene lost 10 bases, with 8 bases spanning the gap. Germline V gives CDR1 MNHEY, CDR2 SMNVEV (reference sequence). The CDR3 spans 13 residues. The CDR3 coding sequence is TGTGCCAGCAGTTTATGGCGGGGCTCACCCCTCCACTTT. Its protein is CASSLWRGSPLHF.

The chain has TRBV11-2 and TRBJ1-4; the match to TRBD1 covers 8 bases. V gave up 3 bases and J gave up 8 bases; unmatched junction bases: 5. CDR3 length equals 14 residues. Germline loops: CDR1 SGHAT, CDR2 FQNNGV. This chain's CDR3 is CASSFGQGGEKLFF. The CDR3 DNA reads as TGTGCCAGCAGCTTCGGACAGGGAGGGGAAAAACTGTTTTTT.

This clone occurred a few times. The chain has TRBV5-1 and TRBJ1-4; a possible D gene is TRBD1 (6 bases). The CDR3 has 14 amino acids. V was cut by 5 bases and J by 7 bases, with 15 bases left in between. Germline loops: CDR1 SGHRS, CDR2 YFSETQ. The CDR3 region has the DNA TGCGCCAGCAGTTTTGAGGGGGGGAGTGAAAAACTGTTTTTT. Translation: CASSFEGGSEKLFF. Complete variable domain (other parts from reference TRBV5-1 and TRBJ1-4): KAGVTQTPRYLIKTRGQQVTLSCSPISGHRSVSWYQQTPGQGLQFLFEYFSETQRNKGNFPGRFSGRQFSNSRSEMNVSTLELGDSALYLCASSFEGGSEKLFFGSGTQLSVL.

The J gene is TRBJ2-2, the V gene TRBV12-3 or TRBV12-4; D gene uncertain. V lost 6 bases and J 3 bases, leaving 8 bases between the germline ends. The CDR3 has 13 residues. The CDR3 DNA sequence: TGTGCCAGCAGGTTAACAGACACCGGGGAGCTGTTTTTT. This gives the protein CASRLTDTGELFF.

This clone was found a few times. The chain has TRBV18 and TRBJ2-7; 10 nucleotides agree with TRBD2. The CDR3 loop spans 17 amino acids. V gave up 1 base and J gave up 0 bases; unmatched junction bases: 6. Germline values: CDR1 KGHSH, CDR2 LQKENI. The DNA for the CDR3 is TGTGCCAGCTCACCACGAATTAGCGGGGGGAACTCCTACGAGCAGTACTTC. Amino acids: CASSPRISGGNSYEQYF.

V gene TRBV29-1 combines with J gene TRBJ1-4, with 9 bases identical to TRBD1. J was trimmed by 10 bases and V by 5 bases; bases with no gene match: 5. Germline V lookup: CDR1 SQVTM, CDR2 ANQGSEA. The CDR3 consists of 12 residues. The CDR3 reads CSVRQGVGKLFF. DNA of the CDR3: TGCAGCGTTAGACAGGGGGTTGGAAAACTGTTTTTT.

The CDR3 region is CASSPGDTSYEQYF. In DNA form, the CDR3 reads TGTGCCAGCAGCCCTGGCGACACGTCCTACGAGCAGTACTTC. The chain carries TRBV7-9 and TRBJ2-7; unclear D gene. V lost 5 bases to trimming and J lost 1 base, with 12 bases between them. This CDR3 is 14 amino acids long. Germline V gives CDR1 SEHNR, CDR2 FQNEAQ (reference sequence). Full variable domain (remainder filled in from reference TRBV7-9 and TRBJ2-7): DTGVSQNPRHKITKRGQNVTFRCDPISEHNRLYWYRQTLGQGPEFLTYFQNEAQLEKSRLLSDRFSAERPKGSFSTLEIQRTEQGDSAMYLCASSPGDTSYEQYFGPGTRLTVT.

This sequence joins TRBV30 and TRBJ1-2; 7 positions match TRBD1. With 3 bases clipped from V and 3 bases from J, the junction kept 4 bases outside the gene matches. Germline V gene lookup returns CDR1 GTSNPN and CDR2 SVGIG (reference sequence). CDR3 length: 13 residues. The CDR3 DNA follows: TGTGCCTGGAGGCGGGACAGTGACTATGGCTACACCTTC. This codes for CAWRRDSDYGYTF.

This chain uses TRBV12-3 or TRBV12-4 with TRBJ2-1; 12 positions match TRBD2. The length of the CDR3 is 13 residues. The V gene end was trimmed by 4 bases and the J gene end by 14 bases; junction bases not matched to a gene: 6. The CDR3 nucleotides are TGTGCCAGCAGTTCAAGGACTAGCGGGGCGGAGTTCTTC. It codes for CASSSRTSGAEFF.

In its sample, this clone was seen once. The rearrangement joins TRBV5-4 to TRBJ1-4; 9 positions match TRBD1. The junction had 9 bases not matched to a gene; V was cut back by 4 bases and J by 5 bases. Germline V CDR1 and CDR2: SGHNT, YYREEE (reference sequence). The CDR3 extends over 16 amino acids. Written as DNA, the CDR3 is TGTGCCAGCAGCCGACCCACAGGGGGCCTAAATGAAAAACTGTTTTTT. This sequence encodes CASSRPTGGLNEKLFF.

V and J are TRBV24-1 and TRBJ2-1; 10 positions match TRBD2. V shed 1 base and J 4 bases; nucleotides not matched to a gene: 3. Germline values: CDR1 KGHDR, CDR2 SFDVKD. This CDR3 contains 16 residues. The CDR3 DNA reads as TGTGCCACCAGTGATTTCTTAGCGGGAGGATACAATGAGCAGTTCTTC. Protein product: CATSDFLAGGYNEQFF.

The chain employs TRBV9 and TRBJ2-1; D might be TRBD1 (5 bases). Germline V gene sequence: CDR1 SGDLS, CDR2 YYNGEE. Trimming shortened V by 0 bases and J by 4 bases, and 11 bases separated the two germline ends. This CDR3 is 15 amino acids long. CDR3 region: CASSVGRGTYNEQFF. The CDR3 DNA reads TGTGCCAGCAGCGTAGGTAGGGGAACATACAATGAGCAGTTCTTC.